This section outlines one TCR beta chain sequence together with its context. The sample originates from a study of blood T cell repertoires in COVID-19. Overall study context: The cDNA or gDNA used as material had been derived from T cells, B-cell-depleted T cells, or PBMCs.

Germline CDR1 reads MDHEN; CDR2 reads SYDVKM. The germline V and J ends were trimmed by 5 bases and 5 bases, with 10 bases remaining between them. The CDR3 length is 14 residues. Under the authors' procedure: Quantification of nucleated cells was approximated via reference gene primer amplification. The repertoire was sequenced with immunoSEQ multiplex PCR; TCRdb's copy has only in-frame clones and lacks some. V and J calls plus clone size are reproduced from that table; the DNA served to infer D and trimming. This sample has about 190,000 clones, with about 86% found just once. Ages ranged from about 18 to 89 years, with residence in 24 US areas.

V and J are TRBV28 and TRBJ1-6; D is unresolved. Material: PBMCs or T cells enriched from blood (not recorded which). This clonotype was obtained from a woman aged 40-49 years in a cohort exposed to, infected with or recovered from COVID-19 (not recorded which). The CDR3 here is CASSRGRHNSPLHF. DNA for the CDR3: TGTGCCAGCAGTCGAGGGCGGCATAATTCACCCCTCCACTTT.